The entry below gives a single TCR beta chain sequence along with its context. Data came from immunoSEQ multiplex PCR; TCRdb stores just in-frame clones and leaves some out. This table holds about 360,000 clones, 65% to 90% found once. This specimen comes from a study of blood T cell repertoires in COVID-19. Germline CDR1 reads MNHEY; CDR2 reads SVGAGI. J was trimmed by 4 bases and V by 6 bases; bases with no gene match: 6. The CDR3 sequence is 14 residues long. The chain couples TRBV6-5 to TRBJ1-3; 7 nucleotides line up with TRBD1. The TCR originated in a woman aged 55-69 years with COVID-19, enrolled during active disease. The sample taken for sequencing was peripheral blood. CDR3 protein: CASSISGQGNTIYF. For the CDR3, the DNA is TGTGCCAGCAGCATCTCGGGACAGGGAAACACCATATATTTT.